This T cell receptor (beta chain) was obtained from a study of shared clonotypes between healthy human individuals. Regarding the study as a whole: Even with large depth, rarefaction showed that sorted-subset sequencing was incomplete.

The repertoire was sequenced with immunoSEQ multiplex PCR; TCRdb's copy has only in-frame clones and lacks some. The sample consists of approximately 2,300,000 clones, less than 95% of them appearing once. V lost 5 bases and J lost 7, with 9 bases in between. Per the germline V gene, CDR1 is SGHAT and CDR2 is FQNNGV. CDR3 length: 11 amino acids. Regarding this clone: The target antigen is unknown. Other DNA sequences within the sample encode an identical CDR3.

Sequencing was performed on naive CD4+ T cells from PBMCs. Subset described: CD45RA+ positively selected. The source is a man in his late teens or twenties in good health. Some clones in this sample may be carry-over from other donors' samples. V and J are TRBV11-2 and TRBJ2-7, with D unclear. The CDR3 reads CASSPLGEQYF. For the CDR3, the DNA is TGTGCCAGCAGCCCCTTGGGGGAGCAGTACTTC. Full variable domain (outside the CDR3, taken from reference TRBV11-2 and TRBJ2-7): EAGVAQSPRYKIIEKRQSVAFWCNPISGHATLYWYQQILGQGPKLLIQFQNNGVVDDSQLPKDRFSAERLKGVDSTLKIQPAKLEDSAVYLCASSPLGEQYFGPGTRLTVT.